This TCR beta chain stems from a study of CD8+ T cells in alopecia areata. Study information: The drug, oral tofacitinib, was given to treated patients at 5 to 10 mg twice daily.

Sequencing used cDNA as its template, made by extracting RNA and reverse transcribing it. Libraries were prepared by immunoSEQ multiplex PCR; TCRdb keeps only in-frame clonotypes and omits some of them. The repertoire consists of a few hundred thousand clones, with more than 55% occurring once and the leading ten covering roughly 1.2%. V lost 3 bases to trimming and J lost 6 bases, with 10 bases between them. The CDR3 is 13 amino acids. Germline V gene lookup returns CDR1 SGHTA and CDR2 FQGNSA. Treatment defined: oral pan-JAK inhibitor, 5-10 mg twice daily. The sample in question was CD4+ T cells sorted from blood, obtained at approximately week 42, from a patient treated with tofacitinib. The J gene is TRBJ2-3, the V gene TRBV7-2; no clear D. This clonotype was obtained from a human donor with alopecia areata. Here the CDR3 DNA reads TGTGCCAGCAGCTTCCAGCGTGGGGATACGCAGTATTTT. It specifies CASSFQRGDTQYF.